This TCR beta chain comes out of a study of blood T cell repertoires in COVID-19. Study-wide background: The cDNA or gDNA used as material had been derived from T cells, B-cell-depleted T cells, or PBMCs.

The sample holds one count of this clone. Trimming cost V 0 bases and J 5 bases, with 8 bases left between them. Germline CDR1 is GTSNPN and CDR2 is SVGIG (reference sequence). The CDR3 is made up of 13 amino acids. Sequencing was performed with immunoSEQ multiplex PCR; in TCRdb, only in-frame clones are kept and a portion is missing. The sample lists 140,000 or so clones, 80% occurring once. The TCR sequence derives from a man between 65 and 85 years old who had recovered from COVID-19. The J gene is TRBJ2-1, the V gene TRBV30; D call uncertain. Sequencing was carried out using peripheral blood. CDR3 region: CAWSVFIHNEQFF. The CDR3, as DNA: TGTGCCTGGAGTGTATTTATCCACAATGAGCAGTTCTTC.